This TCR beta chain was profiled in a study of cytomegalovirus exposure and HLA in healthy donors. Across the whole study: From HLA-typed donors, an early data release held 70 million to 95 million unique TCRs.

The study's findings and limits: A few CMV-associated chains proved CMV antigen-specific in vitro.

The primer mix had 60 Vbeta and 13 Jbeta primers. Per the authors' pipeline: Later reanalysis found approximately 76 million unique TCR beta chains, roughly 10 million of them shared. Here immunoSEQ multiplex PCR was the method, and the copy in TCRdb shows in-frame clones only, minus some. V and J calls and clone size are those listed in that table; D and trimming were worked out from the DNA. The sample lists 150,000 to 200,000 clones, around 90% occurring once. The CDR3 sequence is 14 residues long. CDR1 and CDR2 from the germline V gene are SGHRS and YFSETQ. Trimming stripped 0 bases from V and 4 bases from J, with 7 bases between. For this clone: Its antigen is not identified.

The clonotype originates from a woman younger than 45 in good health and CMV-seronegative. Material: PBMCs. The J gene is TRBJ2-2, the V gene TRBV5-1, with a weak D call TRBD1 (6 bases). Here the CDR3 reads CASSLGGRTGELFF. Here the CDR3 DNA reads TGCGCCAGCAGCTTGGGGGGGCGCACCGGGGAGCTGTTTTTT.